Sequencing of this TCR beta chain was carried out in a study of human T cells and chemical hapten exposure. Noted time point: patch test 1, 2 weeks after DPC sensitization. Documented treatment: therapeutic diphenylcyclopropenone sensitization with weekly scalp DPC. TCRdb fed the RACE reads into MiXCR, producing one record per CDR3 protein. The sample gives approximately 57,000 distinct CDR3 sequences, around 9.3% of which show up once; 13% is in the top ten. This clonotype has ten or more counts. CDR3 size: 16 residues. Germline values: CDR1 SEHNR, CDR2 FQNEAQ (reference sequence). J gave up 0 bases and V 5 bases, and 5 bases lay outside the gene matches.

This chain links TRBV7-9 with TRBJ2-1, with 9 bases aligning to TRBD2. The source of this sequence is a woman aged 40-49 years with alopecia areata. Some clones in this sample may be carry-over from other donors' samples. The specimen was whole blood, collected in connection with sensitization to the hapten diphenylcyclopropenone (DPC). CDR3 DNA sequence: TGTGCCAGCAGCCCCGCGGGGGGGAGCTCCTACAATGAGCAGTTCTTC. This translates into CASSPAGGSSYNEQFF.